The rows below give T cell receptor beta chains drawn from one sample of a study of beta chain features in type 1 diabetes. Clones were sequenced by immunoSEQ multiplex PCR, and TCRdb holds only the in-frame ones, with some missing. The repertoire includes a few hundred thousand clones, around a fifth of them detected once, and about 0.045% sits in the top ten. The sample was naive CD4+ T cells from blood. Receptors were obtained from a woman younger than 35 in good health. The conserved cysteine and the conserved F or W are not part of the CDR3 here. Clone sizes are given selectively: once, few, many, or a class where the clone is expanded.

j_gene	abundance	v_gene	CDR3aa
TRBJ2-5	few	TRBV5-1	ASSLAGGGQETQY
TRBJ1-2	NA	TRBV10-3	ATRIDYGYT
TRBJ2-7	NA	TRBV4-1	ASKKGAILSYEQY
TRBJ2-5	few	TRBV2	ASRGTAGETQY
TRBJ2-6	NA	TRBV5-4	ASSLEQSSGANVLT
TRBJ1-2	few	TRBV7-9	ASSLVRTASFYT
TRBJ2-2	NA	TRBV27	ASSWRANTGELF
TRBJ2-4	few	TRBV15	ATSRDRDSEAKNIQY
TRBJ2-1	NA	TRBV5-1	ASSQTSAGGLNEQF
TRBJ1-2	NA	TRBV29-1	SLLPPWTGYHGYT
TRBJ1-2	few	TRBV7-9	ASSRGQGPRGYT
TRBJ1-4	NA	TRBV5-1	ASSSSGTGNEKLF
TRBJ2-1	few	TRBV10-3	AISRTSGVTYNEQF
TRBJ2-1	few	TRBV2	ASRSGTSSYNEQF
TRBJ1-1	NA	TRBV5-1	ASSGGNTEAF
TRBJ1-1	NA	TRBV30	AWSVRPQGSAEAF
TRBJ2-1	few	TRBV11-2	ASRPGQAYNEQF
TRBJ2-2	NA	TRBV5-1	ASSLGRDTVELF
TRBJ2-7	NA	TRBV5-1	ASSFQRGSSYEQY
TRBJ2-7	NA	TRBV7-9	ASSLKEEQY
TRBJ2-5	few	TRBV29-1	SVGYWRETQY
TRBJ1-1	NA	TRBV18	ASRFGGPTEAF
TRBJ1-1	NA	TRBV5-1	ASSTGTGFNTEAF
TRBJ2-1	NA	TRBV12-5	ASGFPRLAGGLEQF
TRBJ2-2	few	TRBV19	ASTRSGSRTGELF
TRBJ2-5	NA	TRBV7-2	ASSFPGLAGGLKTQY
TRBJ2-1	NA	TRBV5-4	ASTLLATSSYNEQF
TRBJ2-1	few	TRBV4-1	ASSPGRARGKVNEQF
TRBJ1-2	NA	TRBV9	ASSPGNSFYGYT
TRBJ1-2	few	TRBV7-8	ASLTLAGYT
TRBJ2-7	few	TRBV14	ASSPIGQGLAATYEQY
TRBJ2-7	NA	TRBV11-2	ASSQGLAASYEQY
TRBJ2-1	NA	TRBV5-1	ASSAGQGAYNEQF
TRBJ2-1	NA	TRBV4-3	ASSQARFNNEQF
TRBJ1-3	few	TRBV9	ASSVELGQGVPIY
TRBJ1-5	NA	TRBV30	AWSSGTPSNQPQH
TRBJ1-2	NA	TRBV5-4	ASSWGGGPNYGYT
TRBJ1-2	NA	TRBV30	AWSVLQDSYGYT
TRBJ2-7	NA	TRBV6-5	ASTGQGGSEQY
TRBJ2-1	NA	TRBV2	ASSVTSGSYNEQF
TRBJ2-5	NA	TRBV6-1	ASTPDPSFGTQY
TRBJ1-1	few	TRBV18	ASSLEANTEAF
TRBJ1-1	NA	TRBV30	AWSVRGVGTEAF
TRBJ1-5	few	TRBV9	ASSVGGYSNQPQH
TRBJ1-2	few	TRBV30	AWGSGNYGYT
TRBJ2-7	NA	TRBV18	ASSPTGQGAHEQY
TRBJ1-5	few	TRBV25-1	ASRTAGQPQH
TRBJ1-5	NA	TRBV30	AWSRGPNQPQH
TRBJ2-7	NA	TRBV10-3	AISESRVEVRDGGFRQY
TRBJ2-3	few	TRBV5-4	ASSLRGGSTDTQY
TRBJ2-3	NA	TRBV7-2	ASSSGSGDTQY
TRBJ2-1	NA	TRBV5-4	ASSLAGIELWQF
TRBJ2-7	NA	TRBV6-1	ASRVRSLTYEQY
TRBJ2-1	few	TRBV7-3	ASSRGTSGGDEQF
TRBJ1-3	few	TRBV11-2	ASGDRLNTIY
TRBJ2-2	few	TRBV9	ASSVASGGGELF
TRBJ2-1	few	TRBV29-1	SVGWGGHNEQF
TRBJ1-1	few	TRBV7-9	ASSFDMSAF